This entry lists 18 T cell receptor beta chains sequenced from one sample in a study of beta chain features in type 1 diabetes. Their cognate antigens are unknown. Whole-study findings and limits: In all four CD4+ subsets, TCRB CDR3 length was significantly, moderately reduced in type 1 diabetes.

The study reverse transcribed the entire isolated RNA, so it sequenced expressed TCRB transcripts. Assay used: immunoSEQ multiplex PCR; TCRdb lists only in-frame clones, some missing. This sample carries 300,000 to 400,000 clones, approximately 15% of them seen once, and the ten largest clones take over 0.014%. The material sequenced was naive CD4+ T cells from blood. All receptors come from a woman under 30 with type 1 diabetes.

Here the CDR3 reads CASSLAGFDNEQFF. The CDR3 DNA follows: TGCGCCAGCAGTTTAGCGGGGTTTGACAATGAGCAGTTCTTC. This chain uses TRBV5-1 with TRBJ2-1; the match to TRBD2 covers 8 bases. The CDR3 has 14 residues. The V gene end was trimmed by 5 bases and the J gene end by 5 bases; junction bases not matched to a gene: 6. The germline gives CDR1 SGHRS, CDR2 YFSETQ.

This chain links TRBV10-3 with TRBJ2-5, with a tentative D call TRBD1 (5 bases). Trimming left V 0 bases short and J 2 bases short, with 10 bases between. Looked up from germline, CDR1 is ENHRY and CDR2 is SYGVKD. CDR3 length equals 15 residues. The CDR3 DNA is TGTGCCATCAGTGAGTCGCCAGGGCAACAAGAGACCCAGTACTTC. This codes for CAISESPGQQETQYF.

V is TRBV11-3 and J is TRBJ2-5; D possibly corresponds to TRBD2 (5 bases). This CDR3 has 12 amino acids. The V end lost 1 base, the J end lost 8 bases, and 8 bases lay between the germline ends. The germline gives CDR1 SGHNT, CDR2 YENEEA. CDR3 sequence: CASSLGGFTQYF. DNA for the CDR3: TGTGCCAGCAGCTTAGGAGGGTTCACCCAGTACTTC.

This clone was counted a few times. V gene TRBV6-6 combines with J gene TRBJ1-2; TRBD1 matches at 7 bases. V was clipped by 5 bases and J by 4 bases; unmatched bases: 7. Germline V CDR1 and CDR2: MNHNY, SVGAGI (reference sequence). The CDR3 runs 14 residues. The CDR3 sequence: CASSDAGQLYGYTF. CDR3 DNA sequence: TGTGCCAGCAGTGACGCGGGACAGCTCTATGGCTACACCTTC.

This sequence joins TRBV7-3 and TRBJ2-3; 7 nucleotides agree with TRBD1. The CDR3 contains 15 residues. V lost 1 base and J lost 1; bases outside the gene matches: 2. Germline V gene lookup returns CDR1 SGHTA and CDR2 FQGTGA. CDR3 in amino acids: CASSLRGQGTDTQYF. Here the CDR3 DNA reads TGTGCCAGCAGCTTAAGAGGACAGGGCACAGATACGCAGTATTTT.

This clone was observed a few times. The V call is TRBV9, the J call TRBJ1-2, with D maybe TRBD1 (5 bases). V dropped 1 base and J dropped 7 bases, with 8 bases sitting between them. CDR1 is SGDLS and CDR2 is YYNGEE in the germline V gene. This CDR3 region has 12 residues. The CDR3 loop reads CASSVTGGGYTF. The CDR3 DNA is TGTGCCAGCAGCGTAACCGGGGGTGGCTACACCTTC.

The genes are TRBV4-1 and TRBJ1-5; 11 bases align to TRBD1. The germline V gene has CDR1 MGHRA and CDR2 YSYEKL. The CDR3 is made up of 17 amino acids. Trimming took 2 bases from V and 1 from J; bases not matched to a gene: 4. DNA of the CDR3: TGCGCCAGCAGCCAACCGGGGACAGGGGGAAGCAATCAGCCCCAGCATTTT. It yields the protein CASSQPGTGGSNQPQHF.

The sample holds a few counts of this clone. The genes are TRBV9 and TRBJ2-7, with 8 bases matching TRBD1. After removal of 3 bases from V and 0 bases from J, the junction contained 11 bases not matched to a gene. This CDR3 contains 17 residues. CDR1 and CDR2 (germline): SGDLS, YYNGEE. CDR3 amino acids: CASSAGTGWSSSYEQYF. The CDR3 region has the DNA TGTGCCAGCAGCGCCGGGACAGGTTGGTCGAGCTCCTACGAGCAGTACTTC.

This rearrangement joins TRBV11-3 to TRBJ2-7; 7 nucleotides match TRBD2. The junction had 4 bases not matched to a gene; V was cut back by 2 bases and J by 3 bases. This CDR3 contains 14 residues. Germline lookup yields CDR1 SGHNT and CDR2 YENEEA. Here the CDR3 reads CASSLSGEVYEQYV. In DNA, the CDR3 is TGTGCCAGCAGCTTAAGCGGGGAGGTCTACGAGCAGTACGTC.

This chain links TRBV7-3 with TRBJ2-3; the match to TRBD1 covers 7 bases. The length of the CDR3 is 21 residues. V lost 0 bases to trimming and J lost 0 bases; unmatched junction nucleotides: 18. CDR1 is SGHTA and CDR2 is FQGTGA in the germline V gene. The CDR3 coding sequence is TGTGCCAGCAGCTTAACCCCCTTGACAGGGTGGGGCTACTCTAGCACAGATACGCAGTATTTT. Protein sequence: CASSLTPLTGWGYSSTDTQYF.

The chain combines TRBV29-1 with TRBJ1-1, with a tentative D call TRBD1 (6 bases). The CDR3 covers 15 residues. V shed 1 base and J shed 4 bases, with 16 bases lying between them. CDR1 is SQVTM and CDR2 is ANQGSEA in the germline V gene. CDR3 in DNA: TGCAGCGTTGAAGGGTCGACAGGCCGCGGCACTGAAGCTTTCTTT. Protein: CSVEGSTGRGTEAFF.

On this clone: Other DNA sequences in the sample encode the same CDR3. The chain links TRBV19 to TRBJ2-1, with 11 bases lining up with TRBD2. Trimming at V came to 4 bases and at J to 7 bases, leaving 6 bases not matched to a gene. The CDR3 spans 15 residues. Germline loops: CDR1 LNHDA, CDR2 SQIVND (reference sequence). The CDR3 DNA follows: TGTGCCAGTAGTACCACTAGCGGGAGCAGGAATGAGCAGTTCTTC. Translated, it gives CASSTTSGSRNEQFF.

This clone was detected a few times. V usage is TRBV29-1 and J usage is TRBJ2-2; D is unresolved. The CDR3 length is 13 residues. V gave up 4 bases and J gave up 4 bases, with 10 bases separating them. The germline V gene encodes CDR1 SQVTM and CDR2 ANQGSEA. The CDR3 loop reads CSVAGLVTGELFF. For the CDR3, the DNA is TGCAGCGTTGCAGGCCTCGTCACCGGGGAGCTGTTTTTT.

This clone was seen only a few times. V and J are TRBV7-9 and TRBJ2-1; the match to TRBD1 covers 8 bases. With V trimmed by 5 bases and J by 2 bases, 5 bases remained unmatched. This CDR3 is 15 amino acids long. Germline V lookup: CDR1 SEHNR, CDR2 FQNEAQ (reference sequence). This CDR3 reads CASSHADRAYNEQFF. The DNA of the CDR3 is TGTGCCAGCAGCCATGCGGACAGGGCCTACAATGAGCAGTTCTTC. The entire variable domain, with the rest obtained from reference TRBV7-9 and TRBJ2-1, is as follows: DTGVSQNPRHKITKRGQNVTFRCDPISEHNRLYWYRQTLGQGPEFLTYFQNEAQLEKSRLLSDRFSAERPKGSFSTLEIQRTEQGDSAMYLCASSHADRAYNEQFFGPGTRLTVL.

CDR3 coding DNA: TGTGCCAGCAGTGAATTACAGTTGGTTAACACTGAAGCTTTCTTT. It encodes CASSELQLVNTEAFF. The chain links TRBV2 to TRBJ1-1; D gene unclear. CDR1 and CDR2 (germline): SNHLY, FYNNEI. V dropped 2 bases and J dropped 2 bases, with 12 bases sitting between them. The CDR3 covers 15 residues. Full variable domain (rest looked up from reference TRBV2 and TRBJ1-1): EPEVTQTPSHQVTQMGQEVILRCVPISNHLYFYWYRQILGQKVEFLVSFYNNEISEKSEIFDDQFSVERPDGSNFTLKIRSTKLEDSAMYFCASSELQLVNTEAFFGQGTRLTVV.

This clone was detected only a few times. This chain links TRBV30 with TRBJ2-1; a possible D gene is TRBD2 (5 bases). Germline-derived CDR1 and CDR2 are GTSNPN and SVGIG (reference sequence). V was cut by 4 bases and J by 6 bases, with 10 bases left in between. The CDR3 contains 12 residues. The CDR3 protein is CAWNLAANEQFF. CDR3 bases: TGTGCCTGGAATCTAGCTGCCAATGAGCAGTTCTTC.

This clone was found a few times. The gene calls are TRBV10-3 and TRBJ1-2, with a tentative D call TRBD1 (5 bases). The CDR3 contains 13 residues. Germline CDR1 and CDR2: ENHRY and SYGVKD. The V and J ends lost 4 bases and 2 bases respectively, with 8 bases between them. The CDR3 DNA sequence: TGTGCCATCAGTGGCAGGGCCAACTATGGCTACACCTTC. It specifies CAISGRANYGYTF.

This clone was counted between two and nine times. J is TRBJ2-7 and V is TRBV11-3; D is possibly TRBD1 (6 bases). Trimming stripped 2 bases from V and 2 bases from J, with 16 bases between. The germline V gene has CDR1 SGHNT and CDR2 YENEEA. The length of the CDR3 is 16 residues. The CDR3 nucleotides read TGTGCCAGCAGCTTAAGCTTAATCGGACAGACCTACGAGCAGTACGTC. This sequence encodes CASSLSLIGQTYEQYV.